What follows describes a single TCR beta chain. Only in-frame clones appear in the TCRdb table, and some are missing; sequencing was by immunoSEQ multiplex PCR. The sample shows some 19,000 clones, roughly 82% of them seen only once. This sample was included in a study of blood T cell repertoires in COVID-19. About the research overall: T cells, B-cell-depleted T cells, or PBMCs supplied cDNA or gDNA.

The sample taken for sequencing was peripheral blood. The sequence derives from a man between 65 and 79 years old with COVID-19, enrolled during active disease.

The CDR3 coding sequence is TGCGCCAGCACCCACGAACTCCGAGGGAACTATGGCTACACCTTC. It codes for CASTHELRGNYGYTF. The rearrangement uses TRBV10-1 and TRBJ1-2; D unresolved. CDR3 length equals 15 residues. The germline V and J ends were trimmed by 7 bases and 2 bases, with 17 bases remaining between them. Per the germline V gene, CDR1 is WNHNN and CDR2 is SYGVQD (reference sequence).